The rows below give T cell receptor beta chains drawn from one sample of a study of response to subunit inactivated influenza vaccine. MiXCR was run by TCRdb on the RT-PCR reads, yielding one entry per CDR3 protein. The sample contains approximately 480,000 distinct CDR3 sequences, roughly 9.7% of which appear only once. Sequenced here: PBMCs from blood, sampled about 40 days after vaccination. These receptors came from a man aged 45 to 65 who received an inactivated influenza vaccine. Both conserved end residues are part of each CDR3. Fields, in order: D gene, clone size, V gene, J gene, CDR3 protein, CDR3 DNA. The D gene is left open where the match is weak. The size entry is marked missing in some rows and otherwise reads once, few, many or a size class.

-	-	TRBV4-2	TRBJ2-1	CASSQDRKRNEQFF	TGTGCCAGCAGCCAAGATCGGAAGCGCAATGAGCAGTTCTTC
-	once	TRBV7-2	TRBJ2-5	CASSPSNRQTQYF	TGTGCCAGCAGCCCCTCTAATCGACAGACCCAGTACTTC
-	-	TRBV7-2	TRBJ2-6	CASSFAGSLSGANVLTF	TGTGCCAGCAGCTTTGCCGGGTCTCTCTCTGGGGCCAACGTCCTGACTTTC
-	few	TRBV6-5	TRBJ2-2	CASSYSATTGELFF	TGTGCCAGCAGTTACTCAGCGACCACCGGGGAGCTGTTTTTT
-	few	TRBV20-1	TRBJ1-2	CSSNTDLFSGYTF	TGCAGTTCCAACACGGATCTTTTTTCTGGCTACACCTTC
-	-	TRBV20-1	TRBJ1-1	CSASNPQNTEAFF	TGCAGTGCTAGTAATCCACAAAACACTGAAGCTTTCTTT
-	many	TRBV12-3/TRBV12-4	TRBJ2-1	CASSLASGSNEQFF	TGTGCCAGCAGTTTAGCGTCAGGAAGCAATGAGCAGTTCTTC
-	few	TRBV4-3	TRBJ1-2	CASSQGAGGGYGYTF	TGCGCCAGCAGCCAAGGGGCCGGGGGCGGCTATGGCTACACCTTC
TRBD1	few	TRBV28	TRBJ1-4	CASSKQGRTFANEKLFF	TGTGCCAGCAGTAAACAGGGGAGGACGTTTGCTAATGAAAAACTGTTTTTT
TRBD2	many	TRBV20-1	TRBJ2-1	CSAPTSAF	TGCAGTGCTCCGACTAGCGCCTTC
-	few	TRBV5-5	TRBJ1-2	CASSLEDFIRANYGYTF	TGTGCCAGCAGCTTGGAGGATTTCATAAGAGCTAACTATGGCTACACCTTC
-	few	TRBV20-1	TRBJ2-1	CSARELDSYNEQFF	TGCAGTGCTAGAGAACTAGATTCCTACAATGAGCAGTTCTTC
-	many	TRBV29-1	TRBJ2-5	CSALLPGQETQYF	TGCAGCGCCCTCCTCCCGGGTCAAGAGACCCAGTACTTC
TRBD2	many	TRBV20-1	TRBJ2-7	CSARDLLADYEQYF	TGCAGTGCTAGAGATCTACTAGCGGACTACGAGCAGTACTTC
TRBD2	many	TRBV5-1	TRBJ2-7	CASSLGSGSTFSYEQYF	TGCGCCAGCAGCTTGGGTAGCGGGAGTACTTTTTCCTACGAGCAGTACTTC
-	many	TRBV28	TRBJ1-4	CASSQPPQSHEKLFF	TGTGCCAGCAGCCAACCTCCGCAGTCGCATGAAAAACTGTTTTTT
-	-	TRBV28	TRBJ2-4	CASSGRGPLAKNIQYF	TGTGCCAGCAGTGGCCGGGGGCCACTAGCCAAAAACATTCAGTACTTC
-	many	TRBV10-3	TRBJ2-5	CAISESVGPQETQYF	TGTGCCATCAGTGAGTCTGTGGGGCCCCAAGAGACCCAGTACTTC
TRBD2	few	TRBV5-1	TRBJ2-7	CASSSSGTSNYEQYF	TGCGCCAGCAGCTCGTCCGGGACTAGTAACTACGAGCAGTACTTC
-	few	TRBV29-1	TRBJ2-3	CSVYRPLTDTQYF	TGCAGCGTTTACCGACCCCTCACAGATACGCAGTATTTT
TRBD1	-	TRBV20-1	TRBJ2-7	CSAQGGHSYEQYF	TGCAGTGCCCAAGGGGGCCACTCCTACGAGCAGTACTTC
-	many	TRBV5-5	TRBJ1-1	CASSLIDSNTEAFF	TGTGCCAGCAGCTTAATCGACAGCAACACTGAAGCTTTCTTT
-	few	TRBV6-5	TRBJ1-2	CASSYSIVLNYGYTF	TGTGCCAGCAGTTACTCGATAGTCCTTAACTATGGCTACACCTTC
TRBD2	few	TRBV7-9	TRBJ2-3	CASSSRRTSGNTDTQYF	TGTGCCAGCAGCTCTCGGCGGACTAGCGGAAACACAGATACGCAGTATTTT
TRBD1	-	TRBV18	TRBJ2-1	CASSPPQGEPYNEQFF	TGTGCCAGCTCACCACCCCAGGGGGAACCCTACAATGAGCAGTTCTTC
-	few	TRBV10-3	TRBJ1-5	CAISDSGGTSNQPQHF	TGTGCCATCAGTGATTCTGGAGGGACTAGCAATCAGCCCCAGCATTTT
TRBD1	many	TRBV12-3/TRBV12-4	TRBJ1-5	CASSLADREQPQHF	TGTGCCAGCAGTTTAGCGGACAGGGAGCAGCCCCAGCATTTT
-	few	TRBV24-1	TRBJ2-2	CATMIRNANTGELFF	TGTGCCACCATGATTAGAAACGCGAACACCGGGGAGCTGTTTTTT
-	few	TRBV7-2	TRBJ2-3	CASSFLGGSDTQYF	TGTGCCAGCAGCTTCTTGGGCGGTTCAGATACGCAGTATTTT
-	-	TRBV20-1	TRBJ2-4	CSGTRPPSNIQYF	TGCAGTGGCACACGTCCCCCTTCTAACATTCAGTACTTC
-	few	TRBV9	TRBJ2-3	CASSYQVAESTDTQYF	TGTGCCAGCAGCTACCAAGTAGCGGAATCCACAGATACGCAGTATTTT
TRBD2	-	TRBV18	TRBJ2-7	CASSPLAGLYSYEQYF	TGTGCCAGCTCGCCTTTGGCGGGACTATACTCCTACGAGCAGTACTTC
TRBD2	-	TRBV12-3/TRBV12-4	TRBJ2-5	CASSPSSGETQYF	TGTGCCAGCAGTCCCTCTAGCGGAGAGACCCAGTACTTC
TRBD1	-	TRBV7-9	TRBJ2-1	CASSFFRQTGSYNEQFF	TGTGCCAGCAGCTTCTTTAGACAGACAGGGTCCTACAATGAGCAGTTCTTC
-	few	TRBV12-3/TRBV12-4	TRBJ1-2	CASSLVGVVYGYTF	TGTGCCAGCAGTTTAGTAGGCGTAGTATATGGCTACACCTTC
-	-	TRBV10-1	TRBJ1-1	CASSDEPLNTEAFF	TGCGCCAGCAGTGATGAGCCGTTGAACACTGAAGCTTTCTTT
-	-	TRBV12-3/TRBV12-4	TRBJ2-1	CASSLTGRALQFF	TGTGCCAGCAGTTTAACGGGCAGGGCACTCCAGTTCTTC
TRBD1	few	TRBV5-6	TRBJ2-2	CASSLPGQGGLGTGELFF	TGTGCCAGCAGCCTACCGGGACAGGGAGGATTGGGCACCGGGGAGCTGTTTTTT
TRBD2	-	TRBV24-1	TRBJ2-5	CATSDQSGRARETQYF	TGTGCCACCAGTGACCAAAGCGGGAGGGCCAGAGAGACCCAGTACTTC
TRBD1	few	TRBV7-6	TRBJ2-1	CASSLVVTGARDEQFF	TGTGCCAGCAGCTTAGTGGTGACAGGGGCAAGGGATGAGCAGTTCTTC
TRBD2	-	TRBV5-1	TRBJ2-1	CASSFPGLAGGRSEQFF	TGCGCCAGCAGCTTTCCGGGACTAGCGGGAGGGCGGAGTGAGCAGTTCTTC
TRBD1	-	TRBV2	TRBJ2-7	CASSESPGQAYEQYF	TGTGCCAGCAGTGAGTCCCCGGGACAGGCCTACGAGCAGTACTTC
TRBD2	-	TRBV7-2	TRBJ2-3	CASSLGRMLAGVPQYF	TGTGCCAGCAGCTTAGGCCGTATGCTAGCGGGAGTGCCGCAGTATTTT
TRBD2	-	TRBV7-2	TRBJ2-5	CASNRPGGMTQYF	TGTGCCAGCAACCGACCCGGGGGGATGACCCAGTACTTC
TRBD1	many	TRBV5-1	TRBJ1-2	CASSFRTGERVYTF	TGCGCCAGCAGCTTTCGGACAGGGGAAAGAGTCTACACCTTC
-	few	TRBV7-2	TRBJ2-5	CASSLAIQETQYF	TGTGCCAGCAGCTTGGCTATACAAGAGACCCAGTACTTC
-	few	TRBV7-9	TRBJ1-5	CASASGHSNQPQHF	TGTGCCAGCGCGTCAGGGCATAGCAATCAGCCCCAGCATTTT
-	-	TRBV6-2/TRBV6-3	TRBJ2-7	CASRLLLSYEQYF	TGTGCCAGCAGACTTCTACTCTCCTACGAGCAGTACTTC
TRBD2	few	TRBV7-2	TRBJ2-7	CASSLEGLAGAVEQYF	TGTGCCAGCAGCTTAGAGGGTTTAGCGGGAGCGGTAGAGCAGTACTTC
TRBD1	few	TRBV15	TRBJ1-3	CATSRDPTGSGNTIYF	TGTGCCACCAGCAGAGACCCGACAGGGTCCGGAAACACCATATATTTT
-	-	TRBV7-2	TRBJ2-5	CASSLAGERTQYF	TGTGCCAGCAGCTTAGCAGGAGAGAGGACCCAGTACTTC
-	-	TRBV14	TRBJ2-5	CASSQEGRLSKRGTQYF	TGTGCCAGCAGCCAAGAAGGGAGGCTATCCAAGCGCGGGACCCAGTACTTC